This passage covers 28 T cell receptor beta chains from one sample sequenced in a study of naive and memory T cell subsets. Two oligonucleotides, mixed equimolar, formed the beta constant-region primer covering TRBC1 and TRBC2. Nested alpha and beta constant-region primers with the SP2 primer drove four PCR rounds on ligated cDNA. TCRdb reprocessed the UMI-ligation and nested PCR reads via MiXCR and lists one record per CDR3 protein. The sample records more than 100,000 distinct CDR3 sequences, just over 35% being singletons. The sample was central memory CD4+ T cells from blood. These receptors originate from a human donor in good health.

The V and J genes are TRBV7-6 and TRBJ1-5; the D gene is possibly TRBD1 (5 bases). V was trimmed by 1 base and J by 7 bases, leaving 14 bases between them. Germline lookup yields CDR1 SGHVS and CDR2 FNYEAQ. CDR3 length: 15 amino acids. The CDR3 region has the DNA TGTGCCAGCAGCTTAGACGAGGGGATGGGGCAGCCCCAGCATTTT. Protein sequence: CASSLDEGMGQPQHF. The whole variable domain, filled in from reference TRBV7-6 and TRBJ1-5, reads GAGVSQSPRYKVTKRGQDVALRCDPISGHVSLYWYRQALGQGPEFLTYFNYEAQQDKSGLPNDRFSAERPEGSISTLTIQRTEQRDSAMYRCASSLDEGMGQPQHFGDGTRLSIL.

This clonotype turned up a few times. The V call is TRBV14, the J call TRBJ1-1; the match to TRBD1 covers 7 bases. The CDR3 runs 11 residues. CDR1 is SGHDN, CDR2 FVKESK, per germline. V lost 4 bases, J lost 8 bases, and 1 base stayed unmatched. CDR3 coding DNA: TGTGCCAGCAGCCGGGACAGAGAAGCTTTCTTT. Its protein product is CASSRDREAFF.

This clonotype was detected a few times. V usage is TRBV13 and J usage is TRBJ1-1, with unresolved D. CDR1 is PRHDT and CDR2 is FYEKMQ in the germline V gene (reference sequence). There are 14 residues in the CDR3. V was pared by 5 bases and J by 4 bases, with 14 bases between. CDR3 nucleotide sequence: TGTGCCAGCAGCGTATACAAGACGTCCACTGAAGCTTTCTTT. The encoded protein is CASSVYKTSTEAFF. The variable domain in full, completed from reference TRBV13 and TRBJ1-1, reads AAGVIQSPRHLIKEKRETATLKCYPIPRHDTVYWYQQGPGQDPQFLISFYEKMQSDKGSIPDRFSAQQFSDYHSELNMSSLELGDSALYFCASSVYKTSTEAFFGQGTRLTVV.

The chain carries TRBV6-5 and TRBJ1-4, with D uncertain. Germline V gene data show CDR1 as MNHEY and CDR2 as SVGAGI. This CDR3 comprises 13 residues. V was trimmed by 2 bases and J by 1 base, leaving 2 bases between them. The chain's CDR3 is CASSYETNEKLFF. The CDR3 DNA reads TGTGCCAGCAGTTACGAAACTAATGAAAAACTGTTTTTT.

This clonotype was seen at least ten times. The CDR3 here is CASSPGTSGRAYEQYF. CDR3 nucleotide sequence: TGTGCCAGCAGTCCCGGGACTAGCGGGAGGGCCTACGAGCAGTACTTC. This sequence joins TRBV27 and TRBJ2-7, with TRBD2 matching over 16 bases. V shed 5 bases, J shed 2 bases, and the junction held 3 bases outside the gene matches. The CDR3 runs 16 residues. Germline assignment: CDR1 MNHEY and CDR2 SMNVEV (reference sequence).

This clonotype has only a few counts. The chain has TRBV10-3 and TRBJ2-1; 8 bases match TRBD1. Looked up from germline, CDR1 is ENHRY and CDR2 is SYGVKD. The CDR3 is 14 amino acids. The V and J ends lost 8 bases and 9 bases, in that order; junction bases with no gene match: 12. DNA of the CDR3: TGTGCCATCGGACAGGGTCTCCCCCAAGGTGAGCAGTTCTTC. Translating it yields CAIGQGLPQGEQFF.

This clonotype was found many times. The chain recombines TRBV7-2 with TRBJ2-1, with 14 bases aligning to TRBD2. The germline V gene encodes CDR1 SGHTA and CDR2 FQGNSA. The CDR3 loop spans 18 amino acids. Unmatched junction bases numbered 13, after V lost 4 bases and J lost 8 bases. CDR3 protein: CASSSKTSGRATSYEQFF. The CDR3 DNA reads TGTGCCAGCAGCTCGAAGACTAGCGGGAGGGCCACCTCCTATGAGCAGTTCTTC.

The genes are TRBV25-1 and TRBJ2-1; D tentatively fits TRBD1 or TRBD2 (5 bases each). Germline loops: CDR1 MGHDK, CDR2 SYGVNS. This CDR3 is built from 15 residues. The V end lost 6 bases, the J end lost 0 bases, and 12 bases lay between the germline ends. CDR3 amino acids: CASSTAGSSYNEQFF. For the CDR3, the DNA is TGTGCCAGCAGCACCGCAGGGAGCTCCTACAATGAGCAGTTCTTC.

This clonotype was detected only a few times. The chain has TRBV2 and TRBJ2-1; 8 bases match TRBD2. Trimming at V came to 4 bases and at J to 2 bases, leaving 4 bases not matched to a gene. The CDR3 spans 15 residues. The V gene's germline CDR1 is SNHLY and CDR2 FYNNEI. In DNA form, the CDR3 reads TGTGCCAGCAGTGTCGATAGCGGGACCTACAATGAGCAGTTCTTC. Translation: CASSVDSGTYNEQFF.

The table lists this clonotype with many counts. The gene calls are TRBV28 and TRBJ1-1; a weak D match, TRBD1 (6 bases). The CDR3 runs to 14 residues. V lost 7 bases, J lost 0 bases, and 12 bases lay in between. Germline V gene sequence: CDR1 MDHEN, CDR2 SYDVKM. The CDR3 nucleotides are TGTGCCAGCATCCCTGGGACATTGAACACTGAAGCTTTCTTT. It codes for CASIPGTLNTEAFF. The whole variable domain, remainder taken from reference TRBV28 and TRBJ1-1, is DVKVTQSSRYLVKRTGEKVFLECVQDMDHENMFWYRQDPGLGLRLIYFSYDVKMKEKGDIPEGYSVSREKKERFSLILESASTNQTSMYLCASIPGTLNTEAFFGQGTRLTVV.

The rearrangement links TRBV5-1 to TRBJ2-3; TRBD2 matches 10 bases. J gave up 4 bases and V 0 bases, and 8 bases lay outside the gene matches. CDR1 is SGHRS, CDR2 YFSETQ, per germline. The CDR3 has 17 residues. CDR3 sequence reads: CASSLAGLAGASDTQYF. CDR3 nucleotides: TGCGCCAGCAGCTTGGCCGGTCTAGCGGGAGCCTCAGATACGCAGTATTTT.

In this sample, this clonotype turned up many times. This sequence joins TRBV7-9 and TRBJ2-3; TRBD2 matches 10 bases. CDR1 is SEHNR and CDR2 is FQNEAQ in the germline V gene (reference sequence). The length of the CDR3 is 16 residues. V lost 5 bases to trimming and J lost 2 bases; unmatched junction nucleotides: 7. CDR3 coding DNA: TGTGCCAGCAGCAGCCGGACTAGCGGCTACACAGATACGCAGTATTTT. Amino acid sequence: CASSSRTSGYTDTQYF.

This clonotype was counted only a few times. J is TRBJ2-7 and V is TRBV7-6, with 7 positions matching TRBD2. With 4 bases clipped from V and 2 bases from J, the junction kept 11 bases outside the gene matches. CDR3 length: 16 amino acids. The germline CDR1 and CDR2 sequences are SGHVS and FNYEAQ. The CDR3 loop is CASSSSGTKRAYEQYF. The CDR3 DNA sequence: TGTGCCAGCAGCTCGTCCGGGACTAAAAGGGCCTACGAGCAGTACTTC.

This clonotype was seen a few times. The chain couples TRBV29-1 to TRBJ2-5; a possible D gene is TRBD2 (5 bases). Trimming removed 3 bases from V and 6 bases from J, with 14 bases in between. CDR3 size: 13 residues. The germline V gene has CDR1 SQVTM and CDR2 ANQGSEA. The CDR3 DNA follows: TGCAGCGTTGAGGGATTTGGGGAGAAGACCCAGTACTTC. This codes for CSVEGFGEKTQYF. Supplemented by reference TRBV29-1 and TRBJ2-5, the full variable domain reads SAVISQKPSRDICQRGTSLTIQCQVDSQVTMMFWYRQQPGQSLTLIATANQGSEATYESGFVIDKFPISRPNLTFSTLTVSNMSPEDSSIYLCSVEGFGEKTQYFGPGTRLLVL.

This chain connects TRBV28 to TRBJ1-6; D might be TRBD1 (5 bases). Germline CDR1 MDHEN, CDR2 SYDVKM. CDR3 length: 13 residues. V lost 10 bases to trimming and J lost 7 bases, with 14 bases between them. The CDR3 region is CATSRQRNSPLHF. The CDR3 nucleotides are TGTGCCACCTCGAGACAGAGAAATTCACCCCTCCACTTT.

This clonotype occurred many times. The V gene is TRBV20-1, the J gene TRBJ2-1, with D perhaps TRBD2 (6 bases). Germline V gene data show CDR1 as DFQATT and CDR2 as SNEGSKA (reference sequence). This CDR3 spans 15 amino acids. V was cut by 0 bases and J by 4 bases, with 13 bases left in between. The CDR3 bases are TGCAGTGCTAGAGATCACCAGCGGGTTTACAATGAGCAGTTCTTC. It is translated as CSARDHQRVYNEQFF.

This clonotype was recorded once. The genes are TRBV20-1 and TRBJ2-5; 10 bases line up with TRBD1. Germline V gene sequence: CDR1 DFQATT, CDR2 SNEGSKA (reference sequence). The CDR3 contains 14 residues. Trimming cost V 2 bases and J 5 bases; bases outside gene matches: 5. The CDR3 region is CSARSTGGVETQYF. The CDR3 DNA reads TGCAGTGCTAGATCGACAGGGGGCGTGGAGACCCAGTACTTC.

The chain has TRBV7-9 and TRBJ2-1, with 12 bases lining up with TRBD2. The CDR3 extends over 15 amino acids. Germline V gene data show CDR1 as SEHNR and CDR2 as FQNEAQ (reference sequence). The trim removed 4 bases at V and 9 bases at J, leaving 7 bases unmatched. Here the CDR3 reads CASSSRTSGIGEQFF. CDR3 nucleotides: TGTGCCAGCAGCTCCAGGACTAGCGGGATAGGTGAGCAGTTCTTC.

In its sample, this clonotype was seen a few times. CDR3 amino acids: CSVASDRDLNEQYF. The CDR3 DNA follows: TGCAGCGTTGCATCGGACAGGGACCTCAACGAGCAGTACTTC. The chain employs TRBV29-1 and TRBJ2-7, with 8 bases fitting TRBD1. This CDR3 is 14 amino acids long. From germline, CDR1 is SQVTM and CDR2 ANQGSEA. V lost 4 bases, J lost 5 bases, and 10 bases stayed unmatched.

The rearrangement links TRBV18 to TRBJ1-4; D might be TRBD1 (5 bases). The V gene lost 2 bases and the J gene lost 7 bases, with 14 bases spanning the gap. The germline V gene has CDR1 KGHSH and CDR2 LQKENI. The CDR3 totals 15 residues. CDR3: CASSPFDSPREKLFF. DNA of the CDR3: TGTGCCAGCTCACCATTCGACAGTCCGCGTGAAAAACTGTTTTTT.

The chain is built from TRBV20-1 and TRBJ2-7; no reliable D call. Germline values: CDR1 DFQATT, CDR2 SNEGSKA (reference sequence). This CDR3 spans 13 amino acids. V lost 0 bases, J lost 4 bases, and 10 bases lay in between. The CDR3 sequence: CSARDRLGYEQYF. CDR3 sequence (DNA): TGCAGTGCTAGAGATCGGCTAGGGTACGAGCAGTACTTC.

The chain couples TRBV12-3 or TRBV12-4 to TRBJ2-2, with D possibly matching TRBD1 (6 bases). This CDR3 contains 15 residues. V lost 3 bases, J lost 1 base, and 9 bases lay in between. For the CDR3, the DNA is TGTGCCAGCAGTTTCGTGACAGGGAACACCGGGGAGCTGTTTTTT. It translates to CASSFVTGNTGELFF.

The V call is TRBV19, the J call TRBJ2-1; TRBD2 might be the D (5 bases). Deletions cut 5 bases from V and 9 bases from J, with 17 bases between. The CDR3 contains 14 residues. CDR1 and CDR2 (germline): LNHDA, SQIVND (reference sequence). DNA for the CDR3: TGTGCCAGTAGTCGCAGCGGTGATCTTGGTGAGCAGTTCTTC. Its translation: CASSRSGDLGEQFF.

This clonotype was observed a few times. CDR3 residues: CASAKRDRAYEQYF. Here the CDR3 DNA reads TGTGCCAGCGCTAAACGGGACAGGGCCTACGAGCAGTACTTC. This chain links TRBV5-5 with TRBJ2-7; TRBD1 matches at 9 bases. CDR3 size: 14 residues. The V and J ends lost 7 bases and 2 bases, in that order; junction bases with no gene match: 7. Germline-derived CDR1 and CDR2 are SGHKS and YYEKEE (reference sequence).

V gene TRBV12-3 or TRBV12-4 combines with J gene TRBJ2-7; 11 bases are shared with TRBD2. CDR3 length equals 16 residues. The V and J ends lost 6 bases and 0 bases, in that order; junction bases with no gene match: 7. Here the CDR3 DNA reads TGTGCCAGCAGCCCCAGACTAGCGGGAAACTCCTACGAGCAGTACTTC. It translates to CASSPRLAGNSYEQYF.

Only a few counts were recorded for this clonotype. This chain links TRBV7-2 with TRBJ2-7; 10 bases are shared with TRBD2. After removal of 3 bases from V and 3 bases from J, the junction contained 5 bases not matched to a gene. The V gene's germline CDR1 is SGHTA and CDR2 FQGNSA. The CDR3 length is 15 residues. CDR3 in amino acids: CASSLRASGSYEQYF. The CDR3 DNA reads TGTGCCAGCAGCTTGAGGGCTAGCGGGAGCTACGAGCAGTACTTC.

The chain recombines TRBV20-1 with TRBJ1-2; no definite D call. Trimming stripped 4 bases from V and 7 bases from J, with 7 bases between. In germline, CDR1 is DFQATT, CDR2 SNEGSKA (reference sequence). The CDR3 contains 10 residues. The CDR3 here is CSAISIGYTF. CDR3 nucleotide sequence: TGCAGTGCTATTAGTATTGGCTACACCTTC.

This chain uses TRBV24-1 with TRBJ2-1; no clear D gene. This CDR3 has 15 residues. The germline gives CDR1 KGHDR, CDR2 SFDVKD. Trimming cost V 2 bases and J 5 bases, with 12 bases left between them. CDR3 DNA sequence: TGTGCCACCAGTGATTCTAGGACCCCCCACAATGAGCAGTTCTTC. This encodes CATSDSRTPHNEQFF.